A single sample is the source of the 20 T cell receptor beta chains below, sequenced in a study of PD-1 blockade in classical Hodgkin lymphoma. Profiled with immunoSEQ multiplex PCR; TCRdb holds only in-frame clones, not every one. The repertoire holds 60,000 or so clones, with about nine tenths as singletons. After autologous stem cell transplantation all patients relapsed, and prior brentuximab vedotin exposure differed between cohorts. The starting material was peripheral blood mononuclear cells (PBMCs), obtained at baseline. The receptors were sampled from a human donor with classical Hodgkin lymphoma.

This clone was recorded once. The genes are TRBV18 and TRBJ2-1; 10 nucleotides line up with TRBD2. V shed 3 bases, J shed 9 bases, and the junction held 8 bases outside the gene matches. There are 15 residues in the CDR3. Germline V gene data show CDR1 as KGHSH and CDR2 as LQKENI. DNA for the CDR3: TGTGCCAGCTCACCTGCGAGCGGGGGGGTGGTTGAGCAGTTCTTC. Its protein product is CASSPASGGVVEQFF.

With respect to this clone: An end of the junction differs from the germline gene, which may be a read error. V gene TRBV5-1 combines with J gene TRBJ2-7; TRBD1 matches 9 bases. Per germline, CDR1 SGHRS and CDR2 YFSETQ. The length of the CDR3 is 15 residues. The CDR3 bases are TGCGCCAGCAGGTTGGGCGGGACAGGGAACTACGAGCAGTACTTC. Protein sequence: CASRLGGTGNYEQYF.

The gene calls are TRBV25-1 and TRBJ2-3; 7 nucleotides match TRBD1. The trim removed 3 bases at V and 2 bases at J, leaving 5 bases unmatched. Germline V gene lookup returns CDR1 MGHDK and CDR2 SYGVNS. The CDR3 is 15 residues long. CDR3 nucleotides: TGTGCCAGCAGTGAGCTCGGGACAGCCACAGATACGCAGTATTTT. This sequence encodes CASSELGTATDTQYF. Complete variable domain (other parts from reference TRBV25-1 and TRBJ2-3): EADIYQTPRYLVIGTGKKITLECSQTMGHDKMYWYQQDPGMELHLIHYSYGVNSTEKGDLSSESTVSRIRTEHFPLTLESARPSHTSQYLCASSELGTATDTQYFGPGTRLTVL.

The J gene is TRBJ2-1, the V gene TRBV7-6; D may match TRBD1 or TRBD2 (5 bases each). Germline V gene sequence: CDR1 SGHVS, CDR2 FNYEAQ. Trimming shortened V by 0 bases and J by 0 bases, and 15 bases separated the two germline ends. This CDR3 comprises 18 residues. The CDR3 spells CASSLASLAGTSYNEQFF. The DNA for the CDR3 is TGTGCCAGCAGCTTAGCAAGTCTAGCCGGGACCTCCTACAATGAGCAGTTCTTC.

This clone is a singleton in its sample. The rearrangement links TRBV7-9 to TRBJ1-6; maybe TRBD1 (5 bases). The CDR3 length is 14 residues. From germline, CDR1 is SEHNR and CDR2 FQNEAQ (reference sequence). Trimming left V 5 bases short and J 9 bases short, with 14 bases between. CDR3 sequence (DNA): TGTGCCAGCAGCCCGGGGACTGAAGGTTCACCCCTCCACTTT. Protein product: CASSPGTEGSPLHF.

This clone was found a few times. The rearrangement uses TRBV2 and TRBJ2-3; D uncertain. Germline CDR1 reads SNHLY; CDR2 reads FYNNEI. The ends were cut back, 7 bases at V and 2 bases at J, with 16 bases in the middle. The CDR3 is made up of 15 amino acids. The CDR3 here is CASTGNPGPTDTQYF. The CDR3 DNA follows: TGTGCCAGCACGGGTAATCCGGGCCCCACAGATACGCAGTATTTT.

The chain recombines TRBV2 with TRBJ1-2, with D perhaps TRBD1 (5 bases). The CDR3 consists of 14 residues. V was cut by 3 bases and J by 2 bases, with 10 bases left in between. CDR1 SNHLY and CDR2 FYNNEI come from the germline V gene. The CDR3 DNA reads TGTGCCAGCAGTGATTGGGACCCCAACTATGGCTACACCTTC. It codes for CASSDWDPNYGYTF.

The rearrangement uses TRBV13 and TRBJ1-1; the D is unclear. Germline lookup yields CDR1 PRHDT and CDR2 FYEKMQ (reference sequence). This CDR3 has 12 residues. V was cut by 5 bases and J by 10 bases, with 14 bases left in between. This chain's CDR3 is CASSLGPTTAFF. CDR3 nucleotide sequence: TGTGCCAGCAGCCTCGGGCCTACTACAGCTTTCTTT.

The chain couples TRBV7-9 to TRBJ2-1, with D unclear. Germline V gene sequence: CDR1 SEHNR, CDR2 FQNEAQ (reference sequence). Trimming stripped 0 bases from V and 5 bases from J, with 5 bases between. The CDR3 has 13 amino acids. CDR3: CASSLAANNEQFF. In nucleotides, the CDR3 is TGTGCCAGCAGCTTAGCGGCAAACAATGAGCAGTTCTTC.

V and J are TRBV13 and TRBJ2-3, with D unresolved. Between the trimmed V and J ends, which lost 1 base and 6 bases, there was a span of 8 bases. CDR1 and CDR2 from the germline V gene are PRHDT and FYEKMQ (reference sequence). The CDR3 is 13 amino acids. The CDR3 coding sequence is TGTGCCAGCAGCTTAGCAGGCGCCGATACGCAGTATTTT. The encoded protein is CASSLAGADTQYF. Filled out from reference TRBV13 and TRBJ2-3, the complete variable domain reads AAGVIQSPRHLIKEKRETATLKCYPIPRHDTVYWYQQGPGQDPQFLISFYEKMQSDKGSIPDRFSAQQFSDYHSELNMSSLELGDSALYFCASSLAGADTQYFGPGTRLTVL.

The chain joins TRBV10-1 to TRBJ2-3, with D tentatively TRBD1 or TRBD2 (5 bases each). CDR1 WNHNN and CDR2 SYGVQD come from the germline V gene (reference sequence). Trimming removed 1 base from V and 5 bases from J, with 7 bases in between. The CDR3 extends over 13 amino acids. The CDR3 is CASSEYGGDTQYF. The CDR3 nucleotides are TGCGCCAGCAGTGAGTATGGGGGAGATACGCAGTATTTT.

This sequence joins TRBV25-1 and TRBJ2-1; no definite D call. The CDR3 is made up of 13 amino acids. V was cut by 6 bases and J by 4 bases, with 10 bases left in between. The germline gives CDR1 MGHDK, CDR2 SYGVNS. Written as DNA, the CDR3 is TGTGCCAGCAGCCATACGAGTTACAATGAGCAGTTCTTC. Protein sequence: CASSHTSYNEQFF.

The chain couples TRBV4-1 to TRBJ1-1; D is possibly TRBD1 (5 bases). The CDR3 contains 15 residues. CDR1 MGHRA and CDR2 YSYEKL come from the germline V gene. V lost 3 bases and J lost 3, with 14 bases in between. CDR3 loop: CASSQGDRSDTEAFF. The DNA of the CDR3 is TGCGCCAGCAGCCAGGGGGATAGGAGCGACACTGAAGCTTTCTTT.

This sequence joins TRBV5-1 and TRBJ2-7; 7 nucleotides agree with TRBD1. V was clipped by 2 bases and J by 3 bases; unmatched bases: 5. The CDR3 totals 14 residues. CDR1 and CDR2 (germline): SGHRS, YFSETQ. The CDR3 DNA follows: TGCGCCAGCAGCTTAGGGGACAGCGGCTACGAGCAGTACTTC. It encodes CASSLGDSGYEQYF.

The chain has TRBV7-2 and TRBJ1-5; possibly TRBD1 for D (6 bases). Trimming shortened V by 1 base and J by 6 bases, and 7 bases separated the two germline ends. CDR3 length: 13 amino acids. CDR1 SGHTA and CDR2 FQGNSA come from the germline V gene. CDR3 in DNA: TGTGCCAGCAGCTTAGAGGGGGTTCAGCCCCAGCATTTT. Protein product: CASSLEGVQPQHF.

J is TRBJ2-4 and V is TRBV4-2; TRBD2 matches 12 bases. Per the germline V gene, CDR1 is LGHNA and CDR2 is YNFKEQ. The CDR3 has 20 residues. Losses at the gene ends were 0 bases for V and 0 bases for J; bases not matched to a gene: 9. The CDR3 loop reads CASSQDPTSGSLIAKNIQYF. In nucleotides, the CDR3 is TGTGCCAGCAGCCAAGACCCGACTAGCGGGAGCCTCATAGCCAAAAACATTCAGTACTTC.

V and J are TRBV7-8 and TRBJ2-2, with D unresolved. Germline CDR1 and CDR2: SGHVS and FQNEAQ. The CDR3 has 15 residues. With 1 base removed from V and 6 bases from J, the gap between germline ends came to 12 bases. CDR3: CASSLGARGPGELFF. The CDR3 DNA reads as TGTGCCAGCAGCTTAGGGGCCCGAGGACCCGGGGAGCTGTTTTTT.

The genes are TRBV4-1 and TRBJ1-5, with D perhaps matching TRBD1 (5 bases). This CDR3 region has 14 residues. CDR1 and CDR2 (germline): MGHRA, YSYEKL. V lost 1 base and J lost 9, with 13 bases in between. CDR3 DNA: TGCGCCAGCAGCCAAGCCCTGGGGCAAAGGCCCCAGCATTTT. Translation: CASSQALGQRPQHF.

This chain uses TRBV5-6 with TRBJ2-5; a weak D match, TRBD2 (6 bases). Germline V gene lookup returns CDR1 SGHDT and CDR2 YYEEEE. Between the trimmed V and J ends, which lost 0 bases and 4 bases, there was a span of 7 bases. The CDR3 totals 13 residues. The CDR3 DNA is TGTGCCAGCAGCTTGGCGGGAGTAGAGACCCAGTACTTC. Its protein product is CASSLAGVETQYF.

This rearrangement joins TRBV19 to TRBJ2-7; D gene unclear. Looked up from germline, CDR1 is LNHDA and CDR2 is SQIVND (reference sequence). V was cut by 2 bases and J by 4 bases, with 15 bases left in between. The CDR3 is 15 amino acids. The chain's CDR3 is CASSITTTGLYEQYF. CDR3 nucleotide sequence: TGTGCCAGTAGTATAACGACGACGGGCCTATACGAGCAGTACTTC. Based on the CDR3 plus reference TRBV19 and TRBJ2-7, the full variable domain is DGGITQSPKYLFRKEGQNVTLSCEQNLNHDAMYWYRQDPGQGLRLIYYSQIVNDFQKGDIAEGYSVSREKKESFPLTVTSAQKNPTAFYLCASSITTTGLYEQYFGPGTRLTVT.